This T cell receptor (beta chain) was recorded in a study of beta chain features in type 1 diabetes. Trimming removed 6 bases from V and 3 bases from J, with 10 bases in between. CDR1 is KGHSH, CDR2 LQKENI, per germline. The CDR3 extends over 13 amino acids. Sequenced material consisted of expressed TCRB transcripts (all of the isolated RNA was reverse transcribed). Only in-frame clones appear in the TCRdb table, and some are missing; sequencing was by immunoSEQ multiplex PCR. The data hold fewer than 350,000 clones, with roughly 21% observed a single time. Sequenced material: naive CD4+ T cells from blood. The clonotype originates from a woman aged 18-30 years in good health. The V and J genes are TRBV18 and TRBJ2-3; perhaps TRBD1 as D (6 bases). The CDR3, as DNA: TGTGCCAGCTCCCGGACAGAGACAGATACGCAGTATTTT. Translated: CASSRTETDTQYF.